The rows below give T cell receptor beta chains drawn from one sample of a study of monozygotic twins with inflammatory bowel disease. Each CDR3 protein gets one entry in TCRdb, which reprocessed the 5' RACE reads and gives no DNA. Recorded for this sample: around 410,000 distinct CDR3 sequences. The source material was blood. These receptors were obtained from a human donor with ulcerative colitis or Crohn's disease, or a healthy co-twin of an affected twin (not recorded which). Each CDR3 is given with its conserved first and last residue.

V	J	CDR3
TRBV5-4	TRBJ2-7	CASRVDRGGEQYF
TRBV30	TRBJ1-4	CAWGGQANEKLFF
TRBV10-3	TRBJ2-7	CAISESSGQPYEQYF
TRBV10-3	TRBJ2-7	CAISGNYEQYF
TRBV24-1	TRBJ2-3	CATSDFPGTNKGDTQYF
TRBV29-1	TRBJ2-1	CSSYYPGSYNEQFF
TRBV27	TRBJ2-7	CASGDYSSYEQYF
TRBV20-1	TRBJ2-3	CSAPTLAGGLTSTDTQYF
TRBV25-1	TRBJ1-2	CASSEYGTGKDYGYTF
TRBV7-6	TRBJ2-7	CASSPGGSLSYEQYF
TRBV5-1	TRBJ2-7	CASSLGTSGEQYF
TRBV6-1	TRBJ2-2	CASRSGRLNTGELFF
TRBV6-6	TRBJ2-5	CASSYGGQGVIQYF
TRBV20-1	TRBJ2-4	CSAPEGSGRINIQYF
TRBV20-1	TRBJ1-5	CSARVGAHQPQHF
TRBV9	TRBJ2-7	CASSADRGYYEQYF
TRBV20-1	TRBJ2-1	CSAQLTSGRTNEQFF
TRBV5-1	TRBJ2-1	CASSWGDKEQFF
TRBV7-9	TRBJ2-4	CTSSPPGQGSKNIQYF
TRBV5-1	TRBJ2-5	CASSASGRAQETQYF
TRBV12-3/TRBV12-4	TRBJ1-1	CASSQRGRTEAFF
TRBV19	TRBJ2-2	CASSIEGTVNTGELFF
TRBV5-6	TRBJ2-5	CASTVAGRSETRYF
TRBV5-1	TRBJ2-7	CASSLGGVREQYF
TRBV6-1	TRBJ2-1	CASTPRRGDSYNEQFF
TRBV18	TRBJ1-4	CASSPGGQREKLFF
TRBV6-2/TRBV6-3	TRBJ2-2	CASRMSTSGRAFWELFF
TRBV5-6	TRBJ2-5	CASSLQKRGPQEETQYF
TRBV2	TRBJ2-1	CASSDGAGGRNEQFF